What follows describes a single T cell receptor beta chain. The target antigen is unknown. This specimen belongs to a study of T cell responses to AZD1222 COVID-19 vaccine. Findings of the study overall: The study identified only five or six AZD1222 recipients as seropositive at baseline.

Per the germline V gene, CDR1 is SGHRS and CDR2 is YFSETQ. Trimming pared 6 bases from V and 8 bases from J, leaving 14 bases between. CDR3 length: 13 residues. Generated by immunoSEQ multiplex PCR, the TCRdb table keeps only in-frame clones and is missing some. The table includes over 80,000 clones, more than 80% detected once. This clonotype was obtained from an adult in good health. The rearrangement joins TRBV5-1 to TRBJ1-4; D is uncertain. Sequenced here: peripheral blood, sampled on day 0 of AZD1222 vaccination. CDR3 DNA sequence: TGCGCCAGCATCGGAGACTCATCGGAAAAACTGTTTTTT. It yields the protein CASIGDSSEKLFF.